The 20 T cell receptor beta chains reported below all come from one sample, sequenced in a study of T cells in Graves' hyperthyroidism and ophthalmopathy. RNA transcripts provided the source from which TCR beta CDR3 regions were amplified. An initial round of RT-PCR targeting the TCR CDR3 relied on the HTBI primer set. In TCRdb, the multiplex PCR reads were re-called with MiXCR into one record per CDR3 protein. The profile shows about 640,000 distinct CDR3 sequences, roughly 15% of them singletons. Sequencing was performed on blood. The receptors stem from a woman aged 45-65 years with Graves' ophthalmopathy.

This rearrangement joins TRBV12-3 or TRBV12-4 to TRBJ1-6, with D tentatively TRBD1 (5 bases). Trimming shortened V by 3 bases and J by 10 bases, and 13 bases separated the two germline ends. This CDR3 spans 14 amino acids. Here the CDR3 reads CASSLGRVGSPLHF. The CDR3, as DNA: TGTGCCAGCAGTTTGGGACGGGTGGGGTCACCCCTCCACTTT.

This clonotype has a count of ten or more. The rearrangement uses TRBV30 and TRBJ2-7, with D possibly TRBD2 on 5 matching bases. With 8 bases removed from V and 1 base from J, the gap between germline ends came to 9 bases. Germline loops: CDR1 GTSNPN, CDR2 SVGIG (reference sequence). The CDR3 runs to 11 residues. The CDR3 nucleotides read TGTGCCGGCGGGCAGTCCTACGAGCAGTACTTC. This codes for CAGGQSYEQYF.

This rearrangement joins TRBV9 to TRBJ2-5, with 9 bases lining up with TRBD2. Germline loops: CDR1 SGDLS, CDR2 YYNGEE. V gave up 4 bases and J gave up 0 bases; unmatched junction bases: 4. This CDR3 spans 15 amino acids. The DNA for the CDR3 is TGTGCCAGCAGCATCCTAGCGGGGAACCAAGAGACCCAGTACTTC. Protein product: CASSILAGNQETQYF.

With regard to this clonotype: A much larger clone differs from this one at a single base, so this may be a read error. The CDR3: CASSLNRAGIDTQYF. The DNA for the CDR3 is TGCGCCAGCAGCTTGAACAGGGCGGGCATAGATACGCAGTATTTT. The rearrangement uses TRBV5-1 and TRBJ2-3; the D gene is possibly TRBD1 (6 bases). The CDR3 contains 15 residues. The V end lost 1 base, the J end lost 5 bases, and 14 bases lay between the germline ends. Germline values: CDR1 SGHRS, CDR2 YFSETQ.

This clonotype has at least ten counts. CDR3 residues: CASSDRGLREYEQYF. DNA for the CDR3: TGTGCCAGCAGTGACAGGGGGCTTCGGGAGTACGAGCAGTACTTC. The V and J genes are TRBV28 and TRBJ2-7; 10 nucleotides align to TRBD1. Trimming removed 5 bases from V and 4 bases from J; junction bases left unmatched: 8. CDR3 length equals 15 residues. Germline V gene lookup returns CDR1 MDHEN and CDR2 SYDVKM.

This clonotype was detected only a few times. A much larger clone sits a single nucleotide away, making a read error possible. The chain employs TRBV28 and TRBJ2-1; D ambiguous. Germline V lookup: CDR1 MDHEN, CDR2 SYDVKM. This CDR3 has 16 amino acids. V was shortened by 3 bases and J by 4 bases, with 16 bases between the two germline ends. The DNA of the CDR3 is TGTGCCAGCAGTTTCTTACCCCCGGTAGGTTACAATGAGCAGTTCTTC. It codes for CASSFLPPVGYNEQFF.

This clonotype occurred a few times. The chain links TRBV6-2 or TRBV6-3 to TRBJ2-1; 8 bases agree with TRBD2. This CDR3 has 14 amino acids. CDR1 and CDR2 (germline): MNHEY, SVGEGT. The V segment lost 4 bases and the J segment 7 bases; nucleotides outside the gene matches: 6. The chain's CDR3 is CASSSLAGINEQFF. The CDR3 DNA reads TGTGCCAGCAGTTCGTTAGCGGGAATAAATGAGCAGTTCTTC.

This clonotype was found a few times. At one boundary the junction diverges from the germline segment, which might be a read error. V is TRBV12-3 or TRBV12-4 and J is TRBJ2-7, with D unclear. CDR3 length: 13 residues. The CDR3 spells CGSSPQFSYEQYF. In nucleotides, the CDR3 is TGTGGCAGCAGCCCCCAATTCTCCTACGAGCAGTACTTC.

This clonotype was counted at least ten times. The chain links TRBV2 to TRBJ2-5; 8 bases are shared with TRBD1. The CDR3 has 14 residues. Germline trimming cut 7 bases from V and 2 bases from J; bases unmatched to any gene: 6. Germline assignment: CDR1 SNHLY and CDR2 FYNNEI. CDR3 sequence reads: CASTMDREQETQYF. The CDR3 nucleotides are TGTGCCAGCACCATGGACAGGGAACAAGAGACCCAGTACTTC.

The table lists this clonotype with many counts. V gene TRBV7-9 combines with J gene TRBJ1-3; D is undetermined. Trimming took 4 bases from V and 0 from J, leaving 10 bases between them. Germline loops: CDR1 SEHNR, CDR2 FQNEAQ (reference sequence). This CDR3 contains 15 residues. As DNA, the CDR3 is TGTGCCAGCAGCTGGCAGGAGAACTCTGGAAACACCATATATTTT. Residues: CASSWQENSGNTIYF.

The chain recombines TRBV27 with TRBJ1-2, with D tentatively TRBD1 (5 bases). The V end was cut by 0 bases, the J end by 8 bases, with 13 bases between. Germline CDR1 is MNHEY and CDR2 is SMNVEV (reference sequence). The CDR3 covers 14 residues. DNA for the CDR3: TGTGCCAGCAGTTTATCGTGGGGCCTGGAGGGCTACACCTTC. This gives the protein CASSLSWGLEGYTF.

This clonotype has a count of ten or more. This sequence joins TRBV7-2 and TRBJ1-1, with D perhaps TRBD1 (5 bases). CDR3 length equals 14 residues. Per germline, CDR1 SGHTA and CDR2 FQGNSA. V was cut by 6 bases and J by 8 bases, with 19 bases left in between. This CDR3 is CASRPIPGEKEAFF. DNA of the CDR3: TGTGCCAGCAGACCAATCCCGGGGGAAAAAGAAGCTTTCTTT. Complete variable domain (other parts from reference TRBV7-2 and TRBJ1-1): GAGVSQSPSNKVTEKGKDVELRCDPISGHTALYWYRQSLGQGLEFLIYFQGNSAPDKSGLPSDRFSAERTGGSVSTLTIQRTQQEDSAVYLCASRPIPGEKEAFFGQGTRLTVV.

The sample holds a few counts of this clonotype. The rearrangement uses TRBV15 and TRBJ2-2; D is unresolved. This CDR3 has 14 amino acids. V shed 2 bases and J shed 7 bases, with 11 bases lying between them. CDR1 and CDR2 (germline): LNHNV, YYDKDF (reference sequence). CDR3 amino acids: CATSRPRLSGELFF. DNA for the CDR3: TGTGCCACCAGCAGACCAAGACTTAGCGGGGAGCTGTTTTTT. Variable domain in full (rest from reference TRBV15 and TRBJ2-2): DAMVIQNPRYQVTQFGKPVTLSCSQTLNHNVMYWYQQKSSQAPKLLFHYYDKDFNNEADTPDNFQSRRPNTSFCFLDIRSPGLGDTAMYLCATSRPRLSGELFFGEGSRLTVL.

This clonotype was recorded at least ten times. This chain links TRBV11-1 with TRBJ2-5, with D tentatively TRBD2 (6 bases). Deletions cut 2 bases from V and 4 bases from J, with 17 bases between. CDR3 size: 16 residues. Germline V gives CDR1 SGHAT, CDR2 FQDESV (reference sequence). This CDR3 reads CASSLKAGSFRETQYF. The CDR3 DNA reads TGTGCCAGCAGCTTAAAGGCGGGGTCGTTCCGAGAGACCCAGTACTTC.

This chain uses TRBV20-1 with TRBJ2-1, with D possibly TRBD2 on 6 matching bases. Germline V CDR1 and CDR2: DFQATT, SNEGSKA (reference sequence). Deletions cut 0 bases from V and 0 bases from J, with 15 bases between. The CDR3 consists of 17 residues. Here the CDR3 reads CSAREGVGLSSYNEQFF. CDR3 nucleotides: TGCAGTGCTAGAGAGGGAGTGGGACTTAGCTCCTACAATGAGCAGTTCTTC.

This clonotype has more than one count but fewer than ten. A much larger clone lies a single base off, so this may be a read error. Likely a read error: the CDR3 ends without its conserved phenylalanine or tryptophan. The chain links TRBV28 to TRBJ2-7; 7 bases align to TRBD1. The V and J ends lost 3 bases and 3 bases, in that order; junction bases with no gene match: 5. In germline, CDR1 is MDHEN, CDR2 SYDVKM. CDR3 length: 14 residues. CDR3 bases: TGTGCCAGCAGTTTTGGGGACAGCGGCTACGAGCAGTACCTC. This gives the protein CASSFGDSGYEQYL.

Many counts were recorded for this clonotype. The chain joins TRBV9 to TRBJ2-7; 8 positions match TRBD1. V dropped 4 bases and J dropped 0; count of bases not matched to a gene: 6. The CDR3 has 15 residues. Germline V gene sequence: CDR1 SGDLS, CDR2 YYNGEE. The CDR3 nucleotides are TGTGCCAGCAGCTTCTGGGACAGGCCCTCCTACGAGCAGTACTTC. Translated, it gives CASSFWDRPSYEQYF.

This clonotype was seen at least ten times. The V and J genes are TRBV6-2 or TRBV6-3 and TRBJ2-7; 7 bases agree with TRBD2. Unmatched junction bases numbered 6, after V lost 0 bases and J lost 4 bases. The CDR3 length is 15 residues. Germline CDR1 reads MNHEY; CDR2 reads SVGEGT. The DNA of the CDR3 is TGTGCCAGCAGTTACTCGACGGGAGGACGATACGAGCAGTACTTC. Residues: CASSYSTGGRYEQYF.

The rearrangement joins TRBV19 to TRBJ2-2; D is ambiguous. CDR1 and CDR2 from the germline V gene are LNHDA and SQIVND (reference sequence). This CDR3 is built from 14 residues. The germline V and J ends were trimmed by 6 bases and 0 bases, with 8 bases remaining between them. The CDR3 sequence is CASSVGTNTGELFF. The CDR3 nucleotides are TGTGCCAGTAGCGTGGGGACGAACACCGGGGAGCTGTTTTTT.

The chain joins TRBV20-1 to TRBJ1-4; D unclear. Germline V CDR1 and CDR2: DFQATT, SNEGSKA (reference sequence). The CDR3 has 14 amino acids. V gave up 4 bases and J gave up 3 bases, with 12 bases separating them. Written as DNA, the CDR3 is TGCAGTGCTATTGTCCCCTCGGCTAATGAAAAACTGTTTTTT. It specifies CSAIVPSANEKLFF.